This is a list of T cell receptor beta chains from one sample in a study of blood T cell repertoires in COVID-19. The method was immunoSEQ multiplex PCR; TCRdb's version includes in-frame clones alone and lacks a portion of them. The sample has 200,000 to 250,000 clones, about four fifths seen once. Source material: peripheral blood. All receptors derive from an elderly man with acute or convalescent COVID-19. Each CDR3 is given with its conserved first and last residue. A D gene is named only where the DNA matches it firmly. Size tells how often a clone was seen (once, few, many) or the class of an expanded clone, and some rows leave it out.

J gene: TRBJ1-1
clone size: few
V gene: TRBV28
D gene: NA
CDR3 DNA: TGTGCCAGCAGTCCACCGGGACTGAGAGCTTTCTTT
CDR3 protein: CASSPPGLRAFF

J gene: TRBJ2-7
clone size: NA
V gene: TRBV2
D gene: TRBD2
CDR3 DNA: TGTGCCAGCAGTGTGGGAAGGGGAGGGTCCTACGAGCAGTACTTC
CDR3 protein: CASSVGRGGSYEQYF

J gene: TRBJ2-5
clone size: NA
V gene: TRBV5-8
D gene: NA
CDR3 DNA: TGTGCCAGCAGCTTGAAGTGGGGCAGCGCCCAAGAGACCCAGTACTTC
CDR3 protein: CASSLKWGSAQETQYF

J gene: TRBJ2-1
clone size: NA
V gene: TRBV4-2
D gene: NA
CDR3 DNA: TGTGCCAGCAGCCAACCCCGAAGGGGCTACAATGAGCAGTTCTTC
CDR3 protein: CASSQPRRGYNEQFF

J gene: TRBJ2-7
clone size: few
V gene: TRBV27
D gene: NA
CDR3 DNA: TGTGCCAGCAGTTTATACCCCACAGGGATCTACGAGCAGTACTTC
CDR3 protein: CASSLYPTGIYEQYF

J gene: TRBJ1-5
clone size: NA
V gene: TRBV2
D gene: NA
CDR3 DNA: TGTGCCAGCAGTGAAAACAGGGCGGTTGGGGAGCCCCAGCATTTT
CDR3 protein: CASSENRAVGEPQHF

J gene: TRBJ1-6
clone size: NA
V gene: TRBV7-8
D gene: TRBD1
CDR3 DNA: TGTGCCAGCAGCTTAGCTGGGACAGGGTATTCACCCCTCCACTTT
CDR3 protein: CASSLAGTGYSPLHF

J gene: TRBJ1-2
clone size: NA
V gene: TRBV11-3
D gene: NA
CDR3 DNA: TGTGCCAGCAGCCCCCCACGGATTATAGGAGTGTGGTATGGCTACACCTTC
CDR3 protein: CASSPPRIIGVWYGYTF

J gene: TRBJ2-5
clone size: NA
V gene: TRBV2
D gene: NA
CDR3 DNA: TGTGCCAGCAGTGTGAGGGAGACGGATCAAGAGACCCAGTACTTC
CDR3 protein: CASSVRETDQETQYF

J gene: TRBJ2-7
clone size: NA
V gene: TRBV27
D gene: TRBD2
CDR3 DNA: TGTGCCAGCAGTTCTAGCGGGACCTACGAGCAGTACTTC
CDR3 protein: CASSSSGTYEQYF

J gene: TRBJ2-7
clone size: few
V gene: TRBV6-6
D gene: TRBD1
CDR3 DNA: TGTGCCAGCAGTTACATCGGCAGGGGGCTGTACGAGCAGTACTTC
CDR3 protein: CASSYIGRGLYEQYF

J gene: TRBJ1-2
clone size: NA
V gene: TRBV20-1
D gene: NA
CDR3 DNA: TGCAGTGCTAGAGCGGGAGTAGGCACCTTC
CDR3 protein: CSARAGVGTF

J gene: TRBJ1-5
clone size: NA
V gene: TRBV21-1
D gene: NA
CDR3 DNA: TGTGCCAGCAGCAAATGGGACAGGCTCTCTGTAAGAAATCAGCCCCAGCATTTT
CDR3 protein: CASSKWDRLSVRNQPQHF

J gene: TRBJ2-3
clone size: NA
V gene: TRBV6-1
D gene: TRBD2
CDR3 DNA: TGTGCCAGCAGTGAATATGGGACTAGCGGGGGACGCACAGATACGCAGTATTTT
CDR3 protein: CASSEYGTSGGRTDTQYF

J gene: TRBJ2-3
clone size: NA
V gene: TRBV5-4
D gene: TRBD2
CDR3 DNA: TGTGCCAGCAGCCCCTTACAACTAGCGGGGGCCCCGGGGCCAGATACGCAGTATTTT
CDR3 protein: CASSPLQLAGAPGPDTQYF

J gene: TRBJ1-5
clone size: NA
V gene: TRBV12-3/TRBV12-4
D gene: TRBD1
CDR3 DNA: TGTGCCAGCAGTCGACAGGGGTCTCAGCCCCAGCATTTT
CDR3 protein: CASSRQGSQPQHF

J gene: TRBJ1-4
clone size: few
V gene: TRBV10-3
D gene: TRBD1
CDR3 DNA: TGTGCCATCAGAGGACAGGCAACTAATGAAAAACTGTTTTTT
CDR3 protein: CAIRGQATNEKLFF

J gene: TRBJ2-7
clone size: NA
V gene: TRBV30
D gene: TRBD2
CDR3 DNA: TGTGCCTGGATCACTAGCGGGGCACCCTACGAGCAGTACTTC
CDR3 protein: CAWITSGAPYEQYF

J gene: TRBJ2-1
clone size: NA
V gene: TRBV7-2
D gene: TRBD2
CDR3 DNA: TGTGCCAGCAGCTTAGAGTCCCCCCCCGGGGGGGAGCAGTTCTTC
CDR3 protein: CASSLESPPGGEQFF

J gene: TRBJ1-6
clone size: NA
V gene: TRBV5-1
D gene: NA
CDR3 DNA: TGCGCCAGCATACAAGGCCCTGGGGCGAATTCACCCCTCCACTTT
CDR3 protein: CASIQGPGANSPLHF

J gene: TRBJ1-1
clone size: NA
V gene: TRBV6-5
D gene: NA
CDR3 DNA: TGTGCCAGCAGGTCAGGGGAGACTGAAGCTTTCTTT
CDR3 protein: CASRSGETEAFF

J gene: TRBJ2-1
clone size: NA
V gene: TRBV7-2
D gene: NA
CDR3 DNA: TGTGCCAGCAGCTTACGCGCTTCCTCCTACAATGAGCAGTTCTTC
CDR3 protein: CASSLRASSYNEQFF

J gene: TRBJ2-3
clone size: NA
V gene: TRBV19
D gene: NA
CDR3 DNA: TGTGCCAGTAGTATTATGGGCGCCCGAAGCACAGATACGCAGTATTTT
CDR3 protein: CASSIMGARSTDTQYF

J gene: TRBJ1-2
clone size: NA
V gene: TRBV27
D gene: TRBD1
CDR3 DNA: TGTGCCAGCAGTTTACTATCGAGCAACAGGGGGCGCGCCTATGGCTACACCTTC
CDR3 protein: CASSLLSSNRGRAYGYTF

J gene: TRBJ2-3
clone size: NA
V gene: TRBV5-4
D gene: NA
CDR3 DNA: TGTGCCAGCAGCCTTGACGGCTCGCAGCGGAATACGCAGTATTTT
CDR3 protein: CASSLDGSQRNTQYF

J gene: TRBJ2-7
clone size: NA
V gene: TRBV19
D gene: TRBD1
CDR3 DNA: TGTGCCAGTAGTAGGGACAGGGCGGCCTACGAGCAGTACTTC
CDR3 protein: CASSRDRAAYEQYF

J gene: TRBJ1-2
clone size: NA
V gene: TRBV6-5
D gene: NA
CDR3 DNA: TGTGCCAGCAGTTACTTGAACAGGGATGGCTACACCTTC
CDR3 protein: CASSYLNRDGYTF

J gene: TRBJ1-4
clone size: NA
V gene: TRBV5-1
D gene: NA
CDR3 DNA: TGCGCCAGCAGCCCGGGACTCCCAAGGGATGAAAAACTGTTTTTT
CDR3 protein: CASSPGLPRDEKLFF

J gene: TRBJ1-2
clone size: NA
V gene: TRBV2
D gene: TRBD1
CDR3 DNA: TGTGCCAGCAATAGGGACAGCATGAACTATGGCTACACCTTC
CDR3 protein: CASNRDSMNYGYTF

J gene: TRBJ2-5
clone size: NA
V gene: TRBV24-1
D gene: TRBD2
CDR3 DNA: TGTGCCACCAGTGCGGCTAGCGGGCCCCAAGAGACCCAGTACTTC
CDR3 protein: CATSAASGPQETQYF

J gene: TRBJ1-2
clone size: NA
V gene: TRBV1
D gene: NA
CDR3 DNA: TGCACCAGCAGCCAAGGGCCCCCGAAACAGGGTTCCCAGTGTTATGGCTACACCTTC
CDR3 protein: CTSSQGPPKQGSQCYGYTF

J gene: TRBJ1-2
clone size: NA
V gene: TRBV7-8
D gene: NA
CDR3 DNA: TGTGCCAGCAGCTTACGGGTCGGACATTATGGCTACACCTTC
CDR3 protein: CASSLRVGHYGYTF

J gene: TRBJ2-7
clone size: NA
V gene: TRBV5-1
D gene: TRBD1
CDR3 DNA: TGCGCCAGCCGGTCCGGGACAGGGCTCGAGCAGTACTTC
CDR3 protein: CASRSGTGLEQYF

J gene: TRBJ2-7
clone size: NA
V gene: TRBV6-5
D gene: NA
CDR3 DNA: TGTGCCAGCACCTCCCGTTGGGGCCCCTACGAGCAGTACTTC
CDR3 protein: CASTSRWGPYEQYF

J gene: TRBJ2-7
clone size: NA
V gene: TRBV18
D gene: NA
CDR3 DNA: TGTGCCAGCTCACCAACGCGGGTAGCGCTCTCCTACGAGCAGTACTTC
CDR3 protein: CASSPTRVALSYEQYF

J gene: TRBJ2-7
clone size: NA
V gene: TRBV2
D gene: TRBD1
CDR3 DNA: TGTGCCAGCAATAAGGACAGGGGACCCTACGAGCAGTACTTC
CDR3 protein: CASNKDRGPYEQYF

J gene: TRBJ2-1
clone size: NA
V gene: TRBV5-1
D gene: TRBD2
CDR3 DNA: TGCGCCAGCAGCAAAACTAGCGGGAGGGCCGGTGAGCAGTTCTTC
CDR3 protein: CASSKTSGRAGEQFF

J gene: TRBJ2-2
clone size: NA
V gene: TRBV11-2
D gene: NA
CDR3 DNA: TGTGCCAGCAGGGTTGGGGCTTGGACTACAAACACCGGGGAGCTGTTTTTT
CDR3 protein: CASRVGAWTTNTGELFF

J gene: TRBJ2-7
clone size: once
V gene: TRBV6-6
D gene: NA
CDR3 DNA: TGTGCCAGCTCCTCCGGGGTGGGAGAGCAGTACTTC
CDR3 protein: CASSSGVGEQYF

J gene: TRBJ1-1
clone size: NA
V gene: TRBV6-1
D gene: NA
CDR3 DNA: TGTGCCAGCAGTGAAAGGGGCAGGGACACTGAAGCTTTCTTT
CDR3 protein: CASSERGRDTEAFF

J gene: TRBJ2-7
clone size: NA
V gene: TRBV5-4
D gene: TRBD2
CDR3 DNA: TGTGCCATTTCACTAGCGGGGGGCGACGAGCAGTACTTC
CDR3 protein: CAISLAGGDEQYF

J gene: TRBJ2-1
clone size: NA
V gene: TRBV24-1
D gene: NA
CDR3 DNA: TGTGCCACCAGTGACGCAACCTCGACAGAGTTCAATGAGCAGTTCTTC
CDR3 protein: CATSDATSTEFNEQFF

J gene: TRBJ2-3
clone size: many
V gene: TRBV6-1
D gene: TRBD2
CDR3 DNA: TGTGCCAGCAGTGAGGCCCGACTCCCTATAGCGGGGGGGCAGAGAGATACGCAGTATTTT
CDR3 protein: CASSEARLPIAGGQRDTQYF

J gene: TRBJ2-7
clone size: NA
V gene: TRBV18
D gene: NA
CDR3 DNA: TGTGCCAGCTCACCCATAACAGGGACCTACGAGCAGTACTTC
CDR3 protein: CASSPITGTYEQYF

J gene: TRBJ2-1
clone size: NA
V gene: TRBV4-1
D gene: TRBD2
CDR3 DNA: TGCGCCAGCAGCCAGGGACCGGGACTAGCGGTCATTTGGTACAATGAGCAGTTCTTC
CDR3 protein: CASSQGPGLAVIWYNEQFF

J gene: TRBJ2-7
clone size: NA
V gene: TRBV10-3
D gene: NA
CDR3 DNA: TGTGCCATCAATATAGGAAAGCGGCCGTTCTCCTACGAGCAGTACTTC
CDR3 protein: CAINIGKRPFSYEQYF

J gene: TRBJ1-1
clone size: NA
V gene: TRBV18
D gene: NA
CDR3 DNA: TGTGCCAGCCTACAGATGAACACTGAAGCTTTCTTT
CDR3 protein: CASLQMNTEAFF

J gene: TRBJ2-1
clone size: NA
V gene: TRBV19
D gene: TRBD1
CDR3 DNA: TGTGCCAGCCTCGCTGGGGGTCAGGGGGCTGTCAATGAGCAGTTCTTC
CDR3 protein: CASLAGGQGAVNEQFF

J gene: TRBJ2-4
clone size: NA
V gene: TRBV19
D gene: NA
CDR3 DNA: TGTGCCAGTAGTATTCCCGGGTTACTAGCCAAAAACATTCAGTACTTC
CDR3 protein: CASSIPGLLAKNIQYF

J gene: TRBJ1-5
clone size: NA
V gene: TRBV6-6
D gene: NA
CDR3 DNA: TGTGCCAGCACCAACGGGGGGAAATATAGCAATCAGCCCCAGCATTTT
CDR3 protein: CASTNGGKYSNQPQHF

J gene: TRBJ2-7
clone size: NA
V gene: TRBV3-1/TRBV3-2
D gene: TRBD2
CDR3 DNA: TGTGCCAGCAGCCGAGGTGGGCTAGCGGGAGGCGAGCAGTACTTC
CDR3 protein: CASSRGGLAGGEQYF

J gene: TRBJ2-7
clone size: NA
V gene: TRBV9
D gene: TRBD1
CDR3 DNA: TGTGCCAGCAGCACCGGACAGGGCGCCTACGAGCAGTACTTC
CDR3 protein: CASSTGQGAYEQYF

J gene: TRBJ2-3
clone size: NA
V gene: TRBV2
D gene: TRBD2
CDR3 DNA: TGTGCCAGCAGCCAGGGACTAGCGGGGGGGGACACAGATACGCAGTATTTT
CDR3 protein: CASSQGLAGGDTDTQYF

J gene: TRBJ2-4
clone size: NA
V gene: TRBV7-9
D gene: TRBD1
CDR3 DNA: TGTGCCAGCAGCTGGGGACAGGCTCTAGCCAAAAACATTCAGTACTTC
CDR3 protein: CASSWGQALAKNIQYF

J gene: TRBJ1-2
clone size: NA
V gene: TRBV5-1
D gene: TRBD1
CDR3 DNA: TGCGCCAGCAGCTCCACCGGGACAGGAGATGGCTACACCTTC
CDR3 protein: CASSSTGTGDGYTF

J gene: TRBJ2-5
clone size: once
V gene: TRBV30
D gene: NA
CDR3 DNA: TGTGCCTGGAGTTGGGCAGGGAAAGAGACCCAGTACTTC
CDR3 protein: CAWSWAGKETQYF

J gene: TRBJ2-3
clone size: NA
V gene: TRBV5-1
D gene: TRBD2
CDR3 DNA: TGCGCCAGCAGACGGGGGGAGGCGGGACCAGATACGCAGTATTTT
CDR3 protein: CASRRGEAGPDTQYF

J gene: TRBJ1-1
clone size: NA
V gene: TRBV7-8
D gene: TRBD1
CDR3 DNA: TGTGCCAGCAGCCCCCGACAGGGGGCAGCTGAAGCTTTCTTT
CDR3 protein: CASSPRQGAAEAFF